Following are 3 T cell receptor beta chains from one sample sequenced in a study of T cell repertoires in cytomegalovirus infection. TCRdb independently ran MiXCR on the reads; one entry per CDR3 protein. Seen here are approximately 43,000 distinct CDR3 sequences, 20% to 25% observed once, and the top ten hold about 18%. These TCRs are of unknown antigen specificity. Sequencing was performed on PBMCs, sequenced either directly or after in vitro stimulation (not recorded which). The receptors stem from a human donor in good health (CMV status not recorded). Some clones in this sample may be carry-over from other donors' samples.

This clonotype was counted at least ten times. The rearrangement uses TRBV7-2 and TRBJ2-7; D may be TRBD1 or TRBD2 (6 bases each). V was trimmed by 3 bases and J by 4 bases, leaving 19 bases between them. Germline V CDR1 and CDR2: SGHTA, FQGNSA. This CDR3 is built from 16 residues. The chain's CDR3 is CASSFRPDGGGYEQYF. CDR3 sequence (DNA): TGTGCCAGCAGCTTCCGACCAGACGGAGGGGGGTACGAGCAGTACTTC. Full variable domain (missing parts from reference TRBV7-2 and TRBJ2-7): GAGVSQSPSNKVTEKGKDVELRCDPISGHTALYWYRQSLGQGLEFLIYFQGNSAPDKSGLPSDRFSAERTGGSVSTLTIQRTQQEDSAVYLCASSFRPDGGGYEQYFGPGTRLTVT.

This clonotype showed up just once. CDR3 protein: CASSSIGRSQETQYF. The CDR3 DNA reads as TGTGCCAGCAGTTCTATTGGGCGGAGCCAAGAGACCCAGTACTTC. This chain links TRBV6-2 or TRBV6-3 with TRBJ2-5, with D hard to call. Germline lookup yields CDR1 MNHEY and CDR2 SVGEGT. V dropped 4 bases and J dropped 1 base, with 13 bases sitting between them. The CDR3 extends over 15 amino acids.

The rearrangement uses TRBV5-3 and TRBJ2-1; D may be TRBD2 (5 bases). TRBV5-3 is flagged as an ORF with uncertain function. This CDR3 is 17 amino acids long. The V end lost 3 bases, the J end lost 0 bases, and 16 bases lay between the germline ends. The chain's CDR3 is CARSCPPSGSSYNEQFF. The CDR3 DNA is TGTGCCAGAAGCTGTCCACCAAGCGGAAGCTCCTACAATGAGCAGTTCTTC.